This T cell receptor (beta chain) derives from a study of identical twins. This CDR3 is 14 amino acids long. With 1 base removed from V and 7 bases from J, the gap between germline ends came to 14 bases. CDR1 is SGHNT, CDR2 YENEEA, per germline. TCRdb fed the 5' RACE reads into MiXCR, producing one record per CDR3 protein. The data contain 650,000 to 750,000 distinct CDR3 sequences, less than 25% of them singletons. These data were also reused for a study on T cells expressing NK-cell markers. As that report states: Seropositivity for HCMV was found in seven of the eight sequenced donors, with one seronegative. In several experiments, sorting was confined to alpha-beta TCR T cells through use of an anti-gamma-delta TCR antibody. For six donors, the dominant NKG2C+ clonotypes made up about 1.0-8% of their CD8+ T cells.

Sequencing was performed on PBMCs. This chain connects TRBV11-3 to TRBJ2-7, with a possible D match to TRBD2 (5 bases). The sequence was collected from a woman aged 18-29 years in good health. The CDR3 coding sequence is TGTGCCAGCAGCTTAGCGACTCATTCGGGGGAGCAGTACTTC. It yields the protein CASSLATHSGEQYF.